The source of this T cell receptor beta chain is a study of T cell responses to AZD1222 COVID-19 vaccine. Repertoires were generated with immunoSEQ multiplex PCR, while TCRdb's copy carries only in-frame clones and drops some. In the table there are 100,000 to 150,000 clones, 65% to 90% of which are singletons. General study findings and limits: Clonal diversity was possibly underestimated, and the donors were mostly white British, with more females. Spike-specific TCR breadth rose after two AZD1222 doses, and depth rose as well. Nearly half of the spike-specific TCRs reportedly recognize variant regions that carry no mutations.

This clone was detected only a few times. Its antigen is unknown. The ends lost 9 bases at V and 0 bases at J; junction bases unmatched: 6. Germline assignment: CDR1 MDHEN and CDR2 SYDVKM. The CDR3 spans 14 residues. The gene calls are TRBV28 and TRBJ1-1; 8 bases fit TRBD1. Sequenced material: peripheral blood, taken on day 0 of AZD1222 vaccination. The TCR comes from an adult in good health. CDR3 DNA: TGTGCCAGTCGCCAGACAGGGGTGAACACTGAAGCTTTCTTT. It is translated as CASRQTGVNTEAFF.